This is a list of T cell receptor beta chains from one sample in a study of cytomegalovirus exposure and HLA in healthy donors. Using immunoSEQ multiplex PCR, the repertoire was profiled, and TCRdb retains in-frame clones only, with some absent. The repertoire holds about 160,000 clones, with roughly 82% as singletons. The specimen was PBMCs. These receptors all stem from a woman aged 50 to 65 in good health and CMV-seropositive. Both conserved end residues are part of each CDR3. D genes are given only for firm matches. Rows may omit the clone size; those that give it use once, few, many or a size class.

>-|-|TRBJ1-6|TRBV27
CASRWAGNSPLHF
TGTGCCAGTCGGTGGGCAGGTAATTCACCCCTCCACTTT
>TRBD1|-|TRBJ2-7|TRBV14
CASSQVAGTGFYEQYF
TGTGCCAGCAGCCAAGTAGCCGGGACAGGATTCTACGAGCAGTACTTC
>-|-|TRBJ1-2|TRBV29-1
CSVGATGGYTF
TGCAGCGTTGGGGCAACCGGTGGCTACACCTTC
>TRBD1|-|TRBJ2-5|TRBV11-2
CASSPGQGGETQYF
TGTGCCAGCAGCCCAGGACAGGGGGGAGAGACCCAGTACTTC
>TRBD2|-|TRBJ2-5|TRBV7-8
CASSLLSGGVGETQYF
TGTGCCAGCAGCTTATTGAGCGGGGGGGTCGGAGAGACCCAGTACTTC
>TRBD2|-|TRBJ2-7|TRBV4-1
CASSQERGAKYEQYF
TGCGCCAGCAGCCAAGAGCGGGGGGCGAAGTACGAGCAGTACTTC
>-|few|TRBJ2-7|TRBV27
CASSLSGRVYEQYF
TGTGCCAGCAGTTTATCGGGCAGGGTTTACGAGCAGTACTTC
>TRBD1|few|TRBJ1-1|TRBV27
CASKTGNAEAFF
TGTGCCAGCAAGACAGGGAACGCTGAAGCTTTCTTT
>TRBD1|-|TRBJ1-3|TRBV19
CASRTGQGRSGNTIYF
TGTGCCAGTAGAACGGGACAGGGGCGATCCGGAAACACCATATATTTT
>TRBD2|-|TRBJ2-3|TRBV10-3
CAISEERGPPDTQYF
TGTGCCATCAGTGAGGAGCGGGGGCCACCAGATACGCAGTATTTT
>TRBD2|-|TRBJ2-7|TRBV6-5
CASSPATSGGYEQYF
TGTGCCAGCAGTCCTGCGACTAGCGGGGGCTACGAGCAGTACTTC
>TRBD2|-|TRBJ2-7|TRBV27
CASRNLAGGSYEQYF
TGTGCCAGCAGAAACCTAGCGGGGGGGTCCTACGAGCAGTACTTC
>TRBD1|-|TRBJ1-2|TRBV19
CASSSIVGQGRRYTF
TGTGCCAGTAGCAGTATAGTAGGACAGGGGCGTCGCTACACCTTC
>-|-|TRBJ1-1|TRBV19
CASSLRQLPTENTEAFF
TGTGCCAGTAGTCTAAGACAGTTACCCACGGAGAACACTGAAGCTTTCTTT
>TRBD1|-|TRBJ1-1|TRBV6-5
CASSDRDEAFF
TGTGCCAGCAGTGACAGGGATGAAGCTTTCTTT
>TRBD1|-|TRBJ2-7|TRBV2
CASSNYRGNEQYF
TGTGCCAGCAGCAATTACAGGGGGAACGAGCAGTACTTC
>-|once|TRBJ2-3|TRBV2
CASFWGDVTDTQYF
TGTGCCAGCTTTTGGGGGGACGTTACAGATACGCAGTATTTT
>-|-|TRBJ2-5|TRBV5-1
CASSRGQYQETQYF
TGCGCCAGCAGCCGAGGACAGTACCAAGAGACCCAGTACTTC
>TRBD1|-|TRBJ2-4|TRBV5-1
CASSIGGQLSNIQYF
TGCGCCAGCAGCATTGGGGGACAGTTATCAAACATTCAGTACTTC
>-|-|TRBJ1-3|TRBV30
CAWNQPGFGNTIYF
TGTGCCTGGAATCAACCGGGATTTGGAAACACCATATATTTT
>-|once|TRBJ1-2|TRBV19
CASSTGFSGVGYTF
TGTGCCAGTAGTACTGGTTTTTCCGGAGTTGGCTACACCTTC
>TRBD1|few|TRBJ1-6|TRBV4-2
CASSFVMGQGNSPLHF
TGTGCCAGCAGCTTCGTCATGGGACAGGGTAATTCACCCCTCCACTTT